This T cell receptor (beta chain) is from a study of blood T cell repertoires in COVID-19 (dated by TCRdb to the early 2020s). A note on the overall study: The collaborator samples originated in the United States, Italy and Spain and spanned the acute and convalescent phases of COVID-19. The material from the prospective study consisted of cDNA or gDNA derived from T cells, B-cell-depleted T cells, or PBMCs. The dataset comprised deeply sampled blood TCRbeta repertoires from subjects exposed to, actively infected with, or recovered from COVID-19. The repertoires were made available in a free public database intended to serve as a resource for research on the immune response to SARS-CoV-2. The samples were drawn from the first 160 participants of the ongoing ImmuneRACE study and from 1,254 subjects provided by 6 global collaborators. A de-identified subject ID, COVID-19 status, age in years and sex were almost always included in the sample metadata. Where available, HLA class I and class II types were obtained from metadata supplied by the sample provider rather than from assay-based typing. Summary of the overall study and its limitations: Clinical and demographic metadata were provided uncurated, with the amount varying by source and participant.

TCRbeta CDR3 regions were amplified from genomic DNA using the immunoSEQ Assay, a bias-controlled multiplex PCR. Per the source publication's procedure: The number of nucleated cells in each sample was estimated by amplification of reference gene primers within the assay. To quantify the absolute abundance of each unique TCRbeta CDR3 rearrangement, sequence reads were collapsed and filtered. For each sample, productive Simpson clonality was calculated by taking the square root of Simpson's diversity index across productive rearrangements. TCRdb limited this immuneACCESS table to in-frame rearrangements with V and J called. A share of clones is missing; checked studies link under half to unresolved V genes, and the rest is unexplained. The V and J calls and the clone size are those of that table, but D and trimming were determined from the DNA. The sample records about 250,000 clones, under 90% of which are singletons. The ten largest account for under 2% of the sample.

Points on this clone: Which antigen it targets is not known. No much larger clonotype is one base removed from it; base qualities were not supplied.

Participants in the prospective study were aged roughly 18 to 95 years, lived in 24 United States geographic areas, and enrolled through a virtual design. To assign participants to cohorts, the prospective study relied on clinical history that participants themselves reported in a screening survey and a study questionnaire. Recovered participants in ImmuneRACE Cohort 3 were defined as having two consecutive negative NP/OP PCR tests, clearance from a healthcare professional, or resolution of symptoms. In the prospective study, mobile phlebotomists collected whole blood, serum and a nasopharyngeal or oropharyngeal swab from each participant. Over an approximately 2-month period, participants in the prospective study had the option of providing additional blood draws and questionnaires. Blood samples from the prospective study were shipped frozen or at room temperature prior to DNA extraction. The CDR3 numbers 15 residues from cysteine through phenylalanine. The DNA shown is the 45-base CDR3, in frame from base 1. Here V drops 2 bases and J drops 7 bases, and the junction holds 3 bases not matched to any gene. CDR1 and CDR2 (KGHDR, SFDVKD) derive from the germline V gene.

The receptor was isolated from a man in his forties who had recovered from COVID-19. The chain is assembled from TRBV24-1 and TRBJ1-4, with TRBD1 matching 10 junction bases. The sample consisted of PBMCs or T cells enriched from blood (not recorded which). The CDR3 loop reads CATSDWTGGSEKLFF. The nucleotide sequence is given as TGTGCCACCAGTGATTGGACAGGGGGTTCTGAAAAACTGTTTTTT.